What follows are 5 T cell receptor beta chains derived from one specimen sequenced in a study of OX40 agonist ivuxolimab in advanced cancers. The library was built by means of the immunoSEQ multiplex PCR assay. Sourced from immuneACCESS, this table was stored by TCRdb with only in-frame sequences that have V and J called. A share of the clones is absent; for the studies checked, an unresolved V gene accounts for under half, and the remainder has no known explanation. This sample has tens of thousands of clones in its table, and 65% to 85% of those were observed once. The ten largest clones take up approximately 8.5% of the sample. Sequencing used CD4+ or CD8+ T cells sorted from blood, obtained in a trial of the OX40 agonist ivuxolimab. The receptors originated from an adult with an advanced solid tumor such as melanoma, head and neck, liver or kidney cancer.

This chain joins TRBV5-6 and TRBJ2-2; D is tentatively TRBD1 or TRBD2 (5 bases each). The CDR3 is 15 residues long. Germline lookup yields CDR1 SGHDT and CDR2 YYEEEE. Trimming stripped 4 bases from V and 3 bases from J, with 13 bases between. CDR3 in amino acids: CASSIPGADTGELFF. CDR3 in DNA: TGTGCCAGCAGCATCCCCGGGGCAGACACCGGGGAGCTGTTTTTT.

The CDR3: CASSVPRLAGTPGGAEQFF. The CDR3 region has the DNA TGTGCCAGCAGCGTCCCTAGGCTAGCGGGAACCCCGGGGGGAGCCGAGCAGTTCTTC. This chain connects TRBV9 to TRBJ2-1, with 9 bases fitting TRBD2. With 2 bases clipped from V and 10 bases from J, the junction kept 22 bases outside the gene matches. Germline CDR1 and CDR2: SGDLS and YYNGEE. The CDR3 is 19 residues long.

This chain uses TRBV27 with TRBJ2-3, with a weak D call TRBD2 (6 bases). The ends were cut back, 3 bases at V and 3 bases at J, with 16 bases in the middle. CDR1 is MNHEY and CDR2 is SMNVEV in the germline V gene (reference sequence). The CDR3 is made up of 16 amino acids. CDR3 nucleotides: TGTGCCAGCAGTTTGGTTGGAGGGCTTATGACAGATACGCAGTATTTT. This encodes CASSLVGGLMTDTQYF.

The CDR3 loop reads CASSRENTGELFF. CDR3 sequence (DNA): TGCGCCAGCAGCCGGGAGAACACCGGGGAGCTGTTTTTT. This sequence joins TRBV4-1 and TRBJ2-2; no definite D call. Between the trimmed V and J ends, which lost 4 bases and 1 base, there was a span of 4 bases. Germline V gene data show CDR1 as MGHRA and CDR2 as YSYEKL. This CDR3 has 13 residues.

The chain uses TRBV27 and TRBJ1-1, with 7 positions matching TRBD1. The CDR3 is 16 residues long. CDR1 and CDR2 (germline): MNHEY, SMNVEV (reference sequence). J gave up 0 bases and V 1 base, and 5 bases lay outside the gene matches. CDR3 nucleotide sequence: TGTGCCAGCAGTTTATATAGGGGGCCGGTGAACACTGAAGCTTTCTTT. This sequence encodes CASSLYRGPVNTEAFF.